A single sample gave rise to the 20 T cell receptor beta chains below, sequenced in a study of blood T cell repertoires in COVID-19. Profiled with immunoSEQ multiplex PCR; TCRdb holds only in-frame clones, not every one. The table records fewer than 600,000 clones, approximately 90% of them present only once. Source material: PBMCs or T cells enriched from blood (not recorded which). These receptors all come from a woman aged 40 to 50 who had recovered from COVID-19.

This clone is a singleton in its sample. DNA of the CDR3: TGTGCCAGCAGTTTACGCGATTGGTCTTTCTTT. Translating gives CASSLRDWSFF. This chain joins TRBV27 and TRBJ1-1; D is unclear. Trimming left V 2 bases short and J 12 bases short, with 10 bases between. Germline V gene sequence: CDR1 MNHEY, CDR2 SMNVEV (reference sequence). The CDR3 totals 11 residues.

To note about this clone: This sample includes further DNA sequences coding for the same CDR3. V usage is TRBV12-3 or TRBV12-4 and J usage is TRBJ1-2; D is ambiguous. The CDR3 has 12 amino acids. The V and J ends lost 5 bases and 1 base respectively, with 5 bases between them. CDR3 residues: CASSPLNYGYTF. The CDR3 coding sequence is TGTGCCAGCAGTCCCCTTAACTATGGCTACACCTTC.

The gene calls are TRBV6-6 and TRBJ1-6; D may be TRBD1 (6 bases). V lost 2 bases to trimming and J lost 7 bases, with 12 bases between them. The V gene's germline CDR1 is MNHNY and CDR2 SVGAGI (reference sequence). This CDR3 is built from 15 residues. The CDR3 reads CASSYPGQVNSPLHF. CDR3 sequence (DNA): TGTGCCAGCAGTTACCCGGGACAAGTGAATTCACCCCTCCACTTT.

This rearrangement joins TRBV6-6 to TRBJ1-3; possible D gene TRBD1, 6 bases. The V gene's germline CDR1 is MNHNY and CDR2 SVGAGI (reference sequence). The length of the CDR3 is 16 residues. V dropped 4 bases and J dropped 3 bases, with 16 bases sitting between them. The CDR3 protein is CASSSSDSLIGNTIYF. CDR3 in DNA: TGTGCCAGCAGTTCATCGGACAGCCTTATTGGAAACACCATATATTTT.

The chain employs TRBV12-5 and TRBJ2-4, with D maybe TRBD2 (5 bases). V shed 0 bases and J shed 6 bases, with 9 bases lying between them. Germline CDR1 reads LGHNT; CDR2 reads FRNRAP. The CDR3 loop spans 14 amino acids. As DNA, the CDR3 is TGTGCTAGTGGTTTGGTCAGCGGACTAAACATTCAGTACTTC. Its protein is CASGLVSGLNIQYF.

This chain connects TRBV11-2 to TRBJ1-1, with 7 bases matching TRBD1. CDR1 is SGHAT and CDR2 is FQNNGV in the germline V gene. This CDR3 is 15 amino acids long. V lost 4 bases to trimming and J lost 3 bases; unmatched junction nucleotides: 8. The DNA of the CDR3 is TGTGCCAGCAGCTCAAATAGGGGGCGAGACACTGAAGCTTTCTTT. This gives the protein CASSSNRGRDTEAFF.

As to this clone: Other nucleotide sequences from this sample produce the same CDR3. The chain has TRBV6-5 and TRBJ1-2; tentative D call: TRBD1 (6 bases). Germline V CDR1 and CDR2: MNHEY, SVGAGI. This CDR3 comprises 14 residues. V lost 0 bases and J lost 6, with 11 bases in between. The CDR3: CASSYSTGKNGYTF. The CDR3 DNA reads TGTGCCAGCAGTTACTCTACAGGGAAAAATGGCTACACCTTC.

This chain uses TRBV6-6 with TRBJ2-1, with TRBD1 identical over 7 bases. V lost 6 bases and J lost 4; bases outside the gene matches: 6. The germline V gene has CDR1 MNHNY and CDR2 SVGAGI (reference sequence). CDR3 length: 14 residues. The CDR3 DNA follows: TGTGCCAGCAGCTTCGGGACAGATTACAATGAGCAGTTCTTC. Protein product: CASSFGTDYNEQFF.

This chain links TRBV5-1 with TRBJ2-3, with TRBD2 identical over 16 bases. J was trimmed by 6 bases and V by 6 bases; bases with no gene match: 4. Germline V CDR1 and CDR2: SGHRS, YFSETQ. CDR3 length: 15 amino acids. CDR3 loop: CASTQGLAGGDTQYF. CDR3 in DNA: TGCGCCAGCACTCAGGGACTAGCGGGAGGGGATACGCAGTATTTT.

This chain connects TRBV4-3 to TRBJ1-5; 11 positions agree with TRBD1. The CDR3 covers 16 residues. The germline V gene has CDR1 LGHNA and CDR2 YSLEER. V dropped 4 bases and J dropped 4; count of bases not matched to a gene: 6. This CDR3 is CASSPGTGGSNQPQHF. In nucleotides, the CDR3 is TGCGCCAGCAGCCCCGGGACAGGGGGATCAAATCAGCCCCAGCATTTT.

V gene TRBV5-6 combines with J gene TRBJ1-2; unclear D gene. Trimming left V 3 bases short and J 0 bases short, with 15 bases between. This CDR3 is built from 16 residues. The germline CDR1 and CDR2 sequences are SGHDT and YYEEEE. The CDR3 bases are TGTGCCAGCAGCTCCTTACTCGAGGTAGCTAACTATGGCTACACCTTC. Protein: CASSSLLEVANYGYTF.

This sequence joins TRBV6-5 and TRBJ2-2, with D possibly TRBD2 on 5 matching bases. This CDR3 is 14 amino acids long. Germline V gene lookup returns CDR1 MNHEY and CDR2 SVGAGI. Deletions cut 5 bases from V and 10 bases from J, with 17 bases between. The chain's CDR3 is CASSQLRRVSELFF. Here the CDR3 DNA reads TGTGCCAGCAGTCAACTGCGGCGGGTGTCGGAGCTGTTTTTT.

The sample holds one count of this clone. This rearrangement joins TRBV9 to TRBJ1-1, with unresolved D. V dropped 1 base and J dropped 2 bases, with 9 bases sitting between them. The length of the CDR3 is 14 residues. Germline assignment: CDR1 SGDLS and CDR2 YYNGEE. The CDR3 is CASSVQAINTEAFF. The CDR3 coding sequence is TGTGCCAGCAGCGTACAGGCGATCAACACTGAAGCTTTCTTT.

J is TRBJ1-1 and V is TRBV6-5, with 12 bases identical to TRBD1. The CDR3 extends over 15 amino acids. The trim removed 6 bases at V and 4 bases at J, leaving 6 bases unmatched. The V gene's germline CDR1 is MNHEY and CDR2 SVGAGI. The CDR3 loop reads CASRRDRGQVTEAFF. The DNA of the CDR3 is TGTGCCAGCAGACGGGACAGGGGGCAGGTCACTGAAGCTTTCTTT.

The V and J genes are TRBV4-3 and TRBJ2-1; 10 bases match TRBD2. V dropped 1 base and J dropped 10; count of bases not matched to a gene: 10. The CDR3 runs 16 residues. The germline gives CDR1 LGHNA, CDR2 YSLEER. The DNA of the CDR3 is TGCGCCAGCAGCCAAGGTATAGCGGGAGGTTTTCGGGAGCAGTTCTTC. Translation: CASSQGIAGGFREQFF.

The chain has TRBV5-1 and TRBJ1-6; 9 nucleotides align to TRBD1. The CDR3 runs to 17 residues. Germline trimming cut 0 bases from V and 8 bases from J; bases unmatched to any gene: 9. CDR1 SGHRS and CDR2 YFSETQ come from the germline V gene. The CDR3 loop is CASSLAATGQGDSPLHF. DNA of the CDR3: TGCGCCAGCAGCTTGGCGGCCACGGGACAGGGAGATTCACCCCTCCACTTT.

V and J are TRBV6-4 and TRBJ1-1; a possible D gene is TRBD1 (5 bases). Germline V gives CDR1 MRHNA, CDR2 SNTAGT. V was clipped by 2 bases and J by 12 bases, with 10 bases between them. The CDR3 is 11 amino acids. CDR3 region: CASSDGTNPFF. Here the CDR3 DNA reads TGTGCCAGCAGTGACGGGACTAATCCTTTCTTT.

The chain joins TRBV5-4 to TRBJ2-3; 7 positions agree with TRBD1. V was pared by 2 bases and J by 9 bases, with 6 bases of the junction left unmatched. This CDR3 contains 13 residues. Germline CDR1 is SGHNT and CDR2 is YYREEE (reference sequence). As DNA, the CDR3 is TGTGCCAGCAGCTTTCGAACAGGGGACACGCAGTATTTT. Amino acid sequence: CASSFRTGDTQYF.

CDR3 sequence (DNA): TGTGCCAGCAGCTTAGAAAGCGAGTACGAGCAGTACTTC. Translated: CASSLESEYEQYF. The V and J genes are TRBV7-6 and TRBJ2-7, with D unclear. The ends were cut back, 1 base at V and 4 bases at J, with 8 bases in the middle. There are 13 residues in the CDR3. Germline V lookup: CDR1 SGHVS, CDR2 FNYEAQ. Together with reference TRBV7-6 and TRBJ2-7, the CDR3 gives the full variable domain: GAGVSQSPRYKVTKRGQDVALRCDPISGHVSLYWYRQALGQGPEFLTYFNYEAQQDKSGLPNDRFSAERPEGSISTLTIQRTEQRDSAMYRCASSLESEYEQYFGPGTRLTVT.

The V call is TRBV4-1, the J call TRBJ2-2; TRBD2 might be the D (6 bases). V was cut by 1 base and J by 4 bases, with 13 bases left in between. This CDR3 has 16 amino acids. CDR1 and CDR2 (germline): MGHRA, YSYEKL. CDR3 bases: TGCGCCAGCAGCCAAGGGGGGGTCAGTGGCACCGGGGAGCTGTTTTTT. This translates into CASSQGGVSGTGELFF.